This T cell receptor beta chain was identified during a study of T-cell memory formation after mild COVID-19. TCRdb redid the calling of the 5' RACE reads with MiXCR, one entry per CDR3 protein. Counted here are hundreds of thousands of distinct CDR3 sequences, 16% occurring once; the ten biggest clones make up 22%. Germline V CDR1 and CDR2: SNHLY, FYNNEI. The CDR3 has 14 amino acids. Trimming took off 7 bases at V and 2 bases at J, with 12 bases between the two ends. Whole-study results and caveats: A balance of CD4 and CD8 characterized clones contracting day 15 to 85, whereas later expanders leaned CD4+. Memory cells collected pre-infection included some clones that later responded, suggesting cross-reactive memory joined. Those CD4+ clones that contracted were mainly in CM and EM (CD8+ ones in EMRA). Researchers could not confirm that second-wave clones peaking on day 37 targeted SARS-CoV-2.

In the case of this clonotype: Its antigen is as yet unknown.

The sequenced sample consisted of PBMCs or a T cell subset sorted from them (not recorded which). The clonotype was recovered from a man younger than 35 who had mild COVID-19 (a few samples of this study predate the infection). Cell type and time point are not known. This chain joins TRBV2 and TRBJ2-1; TRBD2 might be the D (6 bases). The CDR3 loop reads CASISGRTYNEQFF. CDR3 DNA: TGTGCCAGCATTTCGGGGAGGACCTACAATGAGCAGTTCTTC.